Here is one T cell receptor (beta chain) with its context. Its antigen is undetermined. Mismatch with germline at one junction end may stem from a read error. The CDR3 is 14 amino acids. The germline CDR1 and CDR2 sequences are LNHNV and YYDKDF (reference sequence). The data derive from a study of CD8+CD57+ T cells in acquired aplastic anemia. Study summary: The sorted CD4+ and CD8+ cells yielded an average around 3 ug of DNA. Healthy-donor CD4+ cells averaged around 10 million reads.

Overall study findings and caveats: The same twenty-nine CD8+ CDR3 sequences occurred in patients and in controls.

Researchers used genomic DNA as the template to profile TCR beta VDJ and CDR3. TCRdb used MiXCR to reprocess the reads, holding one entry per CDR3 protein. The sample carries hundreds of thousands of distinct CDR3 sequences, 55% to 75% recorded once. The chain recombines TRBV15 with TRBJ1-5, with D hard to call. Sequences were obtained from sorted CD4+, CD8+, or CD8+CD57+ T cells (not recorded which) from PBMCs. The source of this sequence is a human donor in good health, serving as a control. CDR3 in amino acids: CATSISSGNQPRHF. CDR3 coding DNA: TGTGCCACCAGCATAAGCAGTGGGAATCAGCCCCGGCATTTT.